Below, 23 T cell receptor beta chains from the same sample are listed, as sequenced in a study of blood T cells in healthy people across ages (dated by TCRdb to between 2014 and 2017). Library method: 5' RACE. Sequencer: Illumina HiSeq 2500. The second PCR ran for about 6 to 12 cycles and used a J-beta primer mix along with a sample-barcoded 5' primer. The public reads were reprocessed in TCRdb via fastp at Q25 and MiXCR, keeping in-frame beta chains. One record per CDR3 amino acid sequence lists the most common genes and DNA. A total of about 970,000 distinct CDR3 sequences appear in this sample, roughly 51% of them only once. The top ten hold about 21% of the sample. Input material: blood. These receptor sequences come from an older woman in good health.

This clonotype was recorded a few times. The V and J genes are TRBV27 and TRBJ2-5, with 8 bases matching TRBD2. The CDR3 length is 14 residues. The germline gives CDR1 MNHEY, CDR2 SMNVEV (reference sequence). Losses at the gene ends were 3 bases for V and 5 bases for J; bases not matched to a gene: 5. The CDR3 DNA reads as TGTGCCAGCAGTTTTGTCGGGAGGGGCGAGACCCAGTACTTC. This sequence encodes CASSFVGRGETQYF.

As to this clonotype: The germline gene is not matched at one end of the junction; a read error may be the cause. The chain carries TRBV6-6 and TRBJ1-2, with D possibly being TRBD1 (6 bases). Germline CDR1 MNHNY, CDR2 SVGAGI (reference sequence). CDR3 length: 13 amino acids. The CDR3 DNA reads TGTGTCAGCAGGGGCTGGGGGTATCAGGGCTTCACCTTC. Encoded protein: CVSRGWGYQGFTF.

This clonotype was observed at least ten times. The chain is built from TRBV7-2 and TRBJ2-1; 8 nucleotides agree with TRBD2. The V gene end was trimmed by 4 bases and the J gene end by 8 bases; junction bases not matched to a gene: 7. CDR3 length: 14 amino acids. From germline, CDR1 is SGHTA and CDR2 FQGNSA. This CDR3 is CASSSIAGTYEQFF. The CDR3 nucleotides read TGTGCCAGCAGCTCAATAGCGGGAACGTATGAGCAGTTCTTC.

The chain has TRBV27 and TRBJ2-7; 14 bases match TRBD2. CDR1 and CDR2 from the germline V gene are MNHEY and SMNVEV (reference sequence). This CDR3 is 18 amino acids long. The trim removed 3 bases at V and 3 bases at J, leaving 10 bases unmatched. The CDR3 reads CASSFIGTSGSSNYEQYF. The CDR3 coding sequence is TGTGCCAGCAGTTTCATAGGGACTAGCGGGAGTAGTAACTACGAGCAGTACTTC.

This CDR3 reads CASSFLLYGYTF. In DNA form, the CDR3 reads TGTGCCAGCAGCTTTTTGCTCTATGGCTACACCTTC. V gene TRBV7-2 combines with J gene TRBJ1-2; D remains unclear. The CDR3 runs 12 residues. V was pared by 3 bases and J by 4 bases, with 6 bases between. Germline CDR1 is SGHTA and CDR2 is FQGNSA.

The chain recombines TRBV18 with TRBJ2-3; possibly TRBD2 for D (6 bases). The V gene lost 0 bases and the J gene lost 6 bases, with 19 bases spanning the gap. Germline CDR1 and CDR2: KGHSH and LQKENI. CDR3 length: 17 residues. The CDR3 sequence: CASSPPGFSGRWDTQYF. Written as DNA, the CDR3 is TGTGCCAGCTCACCACCCGGTTTTAGCGGCAGATGGGATACGCAGTATTTT.

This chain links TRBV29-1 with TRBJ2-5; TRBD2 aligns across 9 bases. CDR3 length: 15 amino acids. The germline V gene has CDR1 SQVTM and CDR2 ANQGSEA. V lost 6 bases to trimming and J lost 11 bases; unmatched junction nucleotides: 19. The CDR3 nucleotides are TGCAGCGTGAACCCAGAACTAGCGGGCCGAAATGAGCAGTACTTC. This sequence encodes CSVNPELAGRNEQYF.

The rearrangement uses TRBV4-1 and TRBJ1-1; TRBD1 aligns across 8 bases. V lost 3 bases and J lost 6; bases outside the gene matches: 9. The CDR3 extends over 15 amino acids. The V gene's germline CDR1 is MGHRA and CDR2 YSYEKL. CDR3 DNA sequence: TGCGCCAGCAGCCAGTACAGGGGGGGACGTTCTGAAGCTTTCTTT. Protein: CASSQYRGGRSEAFF.

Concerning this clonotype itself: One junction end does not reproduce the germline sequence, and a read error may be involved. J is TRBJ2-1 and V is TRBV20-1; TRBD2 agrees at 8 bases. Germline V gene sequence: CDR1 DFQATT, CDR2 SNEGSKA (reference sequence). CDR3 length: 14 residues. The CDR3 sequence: CGAISGSSYNEQFF. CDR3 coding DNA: TGCGGTGCCATCAGCGGGAGCTCCTACAATGAGCAGTTCTTC.

CDR3 DNA: TGTGCCAGCTCATACTATCCAAAATCGAACACCGGGGAGCTGTTTTTT. Protein: CASSYYPKSNTGELFF. J is TRBJ2-2 and V is TRBV18; no definite D call. V gave up 5 bases and J gave up 0 bases, with 13 bases separating them. Germline CDR1 is KGHSH and CDR2 is LQKENI. The length of the CDR3 is 16 residues.

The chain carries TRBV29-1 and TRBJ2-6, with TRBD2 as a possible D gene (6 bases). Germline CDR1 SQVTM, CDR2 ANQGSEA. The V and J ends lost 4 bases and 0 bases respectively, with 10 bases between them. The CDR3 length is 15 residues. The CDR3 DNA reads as TGCAGCGTTGGAGGTAGCGGCTCTGGGGCCAACGTCCTGACTTTC. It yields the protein CSVGGSGSGANVLTF.

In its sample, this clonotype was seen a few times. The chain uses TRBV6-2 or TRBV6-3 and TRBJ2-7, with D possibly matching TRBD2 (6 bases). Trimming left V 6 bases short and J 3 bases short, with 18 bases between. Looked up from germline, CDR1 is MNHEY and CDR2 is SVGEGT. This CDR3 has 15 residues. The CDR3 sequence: CASSQGWRGNYEQYF. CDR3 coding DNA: TGTGCCAGCAGCCAGGGATGGAGGGGAAACTACGAGCAGTACTTC.

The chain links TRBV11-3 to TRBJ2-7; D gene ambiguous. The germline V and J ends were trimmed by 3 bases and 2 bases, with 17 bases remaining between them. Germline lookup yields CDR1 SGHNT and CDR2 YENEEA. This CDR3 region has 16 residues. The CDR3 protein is CASSLCLPSHTYEQYF. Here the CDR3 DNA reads TGTGCCAGCAGCTTGTGTTTGCCATCTCATACCTACGAGCAGTACTTC.

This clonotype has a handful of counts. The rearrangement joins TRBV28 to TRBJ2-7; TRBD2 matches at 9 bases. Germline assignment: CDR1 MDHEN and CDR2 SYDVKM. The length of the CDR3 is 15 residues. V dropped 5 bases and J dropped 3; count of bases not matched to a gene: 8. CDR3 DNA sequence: TGTGCCAGCAGTGTAGGGACTAGCAAGTTCTACGAGCAGTACTTC. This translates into CASSVGTSKFYEQYF.

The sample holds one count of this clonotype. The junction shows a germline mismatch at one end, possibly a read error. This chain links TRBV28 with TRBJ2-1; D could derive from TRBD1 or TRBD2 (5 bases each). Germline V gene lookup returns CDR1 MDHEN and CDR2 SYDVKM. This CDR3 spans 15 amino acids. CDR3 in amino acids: CACSLRQGVRNEQFF. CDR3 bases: TGTGCCTGCAGTTTAAGGCAGGGAGTAAGGAATGAGCAGTTCTTC.

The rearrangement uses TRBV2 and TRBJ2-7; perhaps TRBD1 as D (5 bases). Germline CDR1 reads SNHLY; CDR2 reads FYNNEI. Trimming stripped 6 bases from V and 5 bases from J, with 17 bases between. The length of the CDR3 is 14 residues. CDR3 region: CASRVAGIPNEQYF. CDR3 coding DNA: TGTGCCAGCAGGGTGGCAGGGATCCCTAACGAGCAGTACTTC. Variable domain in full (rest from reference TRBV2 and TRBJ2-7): EPEVTQTPSHQVTQMGQEVILRCVPISNHLYFYWYRQILGQKVEFLVSFYNNEISEKSEIFDDQFSVERPDGSNFTLKIRSTKLEDSAMYFCASRVAGIPNEQYFGPGTRLTVT.

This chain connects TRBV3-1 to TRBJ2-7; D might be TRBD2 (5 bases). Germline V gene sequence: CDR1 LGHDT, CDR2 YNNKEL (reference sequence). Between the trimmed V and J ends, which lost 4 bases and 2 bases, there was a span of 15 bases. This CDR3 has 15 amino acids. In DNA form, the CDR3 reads TGTGCCAGCAGCCGAGCGGCTACAGTAACCTACGAGCAGTACTTC. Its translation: CASSRAATVTYEQYF.

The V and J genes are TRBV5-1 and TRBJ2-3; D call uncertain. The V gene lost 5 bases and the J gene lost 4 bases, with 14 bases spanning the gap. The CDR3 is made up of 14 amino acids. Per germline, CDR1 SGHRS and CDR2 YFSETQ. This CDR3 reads CASSKQGVADTQYF. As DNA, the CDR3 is TGCGCCAGCAGTAAGCAAGGCGTCGCAGATACGCAGTATTTT.

DNA for the CDR3: TGTGCCAGCAGCCAAGCGGGGACAGAGAATTCACCCCTCCACTTT. Translated: CASSQAGTENSPLHF. The chain has TRBV4-2 and TRBJ1-6, with 7 positions matching TRBD1. V shed 1 base, J shed 7 bases, and the junction held 4 bases outside the gene matches. Looked up from germline, CDR1 is LGHNA and CDR2 is YNFKEQ. The CDR3 is made up of 15 amino acids.

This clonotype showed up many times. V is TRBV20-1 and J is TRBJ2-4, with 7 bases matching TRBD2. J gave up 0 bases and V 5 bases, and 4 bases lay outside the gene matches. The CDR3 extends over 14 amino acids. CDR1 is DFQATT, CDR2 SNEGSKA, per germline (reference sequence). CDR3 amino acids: CSALSGTAKNIQYF. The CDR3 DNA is TGCAGTGCTCTCAGCGGGACAGCCAAAAACATTCAGTACTTC.

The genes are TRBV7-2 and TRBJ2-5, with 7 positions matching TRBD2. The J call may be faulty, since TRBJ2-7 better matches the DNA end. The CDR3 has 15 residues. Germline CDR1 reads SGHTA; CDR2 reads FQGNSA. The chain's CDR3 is CASSPSGVRTYEQYF. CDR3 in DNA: TGTGCCAGCAGCCCCAGCGGGGTAAGGACCTACGAGCAGTACTTC.

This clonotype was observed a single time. The CDR3 reads CASSKGTAEAFF. The CDR3 region has the DNA TGTGCCAGCTCAAAAGGAACCGCTGAAGCTTTCTTT. The J gene is TRBJ1-1, the V gene TRBV18, with no clear D. The CDR3 has 12 residues. Trimming stripped 5 bases from V and 6 bases from J, with 10 bases between. Germline CDR1 reads KGHSH; CDR2 reads LQKENI.

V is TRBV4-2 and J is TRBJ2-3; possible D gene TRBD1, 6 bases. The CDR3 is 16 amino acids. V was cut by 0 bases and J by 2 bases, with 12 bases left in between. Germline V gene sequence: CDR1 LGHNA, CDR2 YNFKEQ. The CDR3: CASSQDWTASTDTQYF. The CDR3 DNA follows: TGTGCCAGCAGCCAAGACTGGACAGCATCCACAGATACGCAGTATTTT.